In its sample, the clone carrying this TCR beta chain was seen a few times. Antigen unknown. These data originate in a study of T cells after yellow fever vaccination. Study information: Researchers used SMART-Seq v4 Ultra Low Input to prepare fractions that had low cell numbers.

Overall study findings and caveats: CD4 and CD8 compartments shared a small share of clonotypes.

TCRdb recomputed calls from the 5' RACE reads with MiXCR, one row per CDR3 protein. This sample carries 150,000 to 200,000 distinct CDR3 sequences, approximately 9.9% of them seen once, and the ten largest clones take 36%. This TCR came from a man aged 18 to 29 who received the YFV17D yellow fever vaccine. The sequences come from CD8+ T cells sorted from PBMCs, collected 15 days after the yellow fever booster vaccination.

The CDR3 loop is CASSLDVGRARADTQYF. The DNA of the CDR3 is TGTGCCAGCAGCTTAGATGTCGGCAGGGCTCGAGCAGATACGCAGTATTTT. This rearrangement joins TRBV11-2 to TRBJ2-3; a weak D match, TRBD1 (5 bases). This CDR3 has 17 amino acids. Deletions cut 0 bases from V and 4 bases from J, with 17 bases between. Germline CDR1 and CDR2: SGHAT and FQNNGV.